This TCR beta chain derives from a study of T-cell memory formation after mild COVID-19. Whole-study context: Largely, TCR clusters stayed within a single donor. General study results and limits: Researchers report contracting CD4+ clones mostly in CM and EM, with CD8+ clones in EMRA.

Regarding this clonotype: Its target is not known.

The junction had 12 bases not matched to a gene; V was cut back by 0 bases and J by 3 bases. The CDR3 sequence is 21 residues long. Germline assignment: CDR1 LGHNA and CDR2 YSLEER. Each CDR3 protein gets one entry after TCRdb re-called the 5' RACE reads with MiXCR. The table shows approximately 300,000 distinct CDR3 sequences, with more than 15% occurring only once. The sequencing sample was made of PBMCs or a T cell subset sorted from them (not recorded which). The origin of this receptor is a man younger than 30 who had mild COVID-19 (a few samples of this study predate the infection). Cell type and time point are not known. This rearrangement joins TRBV4-3 to TRBJ2-1; TRBD2 aligns across 15 bases. CDR3 nucleotide sequence: TGCGCCAGCAGCCAAGAGACCCACCGACCGGGACTAGCGGGGGGCTACAATGAGCAGTTCTTC. It translates to CASSQETHRPGLAGGYNEQFF.